What follows are 22 T cell receptor beta chains derived from one specimen sequenced in a study of cytomegalovirus exposure and HLA in healthy donors (dated by TCRdb to the late 2010s). The library was obtained by the immunoSEQ multiplex PCR assay. A mixture of 60 forward primers for TCR Vbeta segments and 13 reverse primers for TCR Jbeta segments was used in the multiplex PCR. TCRdb stores this immuneACCESS table with in-frame sequences only. Part of the clones is absent; in the studies checked, under half of the shortfall reflects unresolved V genes, and no reason is known for the rest. The sample yields some 180,000 clones; approximately 90% were counted once. The top ten clonotypes cover around 1% of the sample. The sequenced sample was PBMCs. The receptors here all came from a boy aged 2 to 10 in good health and CMV-seronegative.

The chain combines TRBV25-1 with TRBJ2-7; TRBD2 matches 9 bases. The CDR3 spans 14 residues. Germline values: CDR1 MGHDK, CDR2 SYGVNS. V lost 4 bases to trimming and J lost 2 bases; unmatched junction nucleotides: 3. The CDR3 coding sequence is TGTGCCAGCAGTGTGCGGGGGGGCCCCTACGAGCAGTACTTC. Its translation: CASSVRGGPYEQYF.

The rearrangement links TRBV15 to TRBJ2-1; 9 bases align to TRBD1. This CDR3 spans 15 amino acids. J lost 6 bases, V lost 3 bases, and 6 bases had no gene match. From germline, CDR1 is LNHNV and CDR2 YYDKDF (reference sequence). The CDR3 sequence is CATSRGTGMGNEQFF. CDR3 nucleotides: TGTGCCACCAGCAGGGGGACAGGGATGGGCAATGAGCAGTTCTTC.

The genes are TRBV5-1 and TRBJ2-3; TRBD1 might be the D (6 bases). CDR3 length: 14 amino acids. The germline V gene encodes CDR1 SGHRS and CDR2 YFSETQ. Trimming pared 4 bases from V and 4 bases from J, leaving 13 bases between. CDR3 DNA sequence: TGCGCCAGCAGCGCCGGTCAGGGGCCAGATACGCAGTATTTT. Residues: CASSAGQGPDTQYF.

The V and J genes are TRBV28 and TRBJ2-5; 8 positions agree with TRBD1. The last part of the DNA fits TRBJ2-7 better; the J call may be wrong. The germline V gene has CDR1 MDHEN and CDR2 SYDVKM. The CDR3 has 16 amino acids. CDR3 coding DNA: TGTGCCAGCAGTTTTTTGTCAGGGGGCAACCCGTACGAGCAGTACTTC. It encodes CASSFLSGGNPYEQYF.

The gene calls are TRBV5-1 and TRBJ2-7, with 7 bases lining up with TRBD1. V lost 3 bases, J lost 5 bases, and 11 bases stayed unmatched. This CDR3 comprises 15 residues. CDR1 SGHRS and CDR2 YFSETQ come from the germline V gene. Here the CDR3 reads CASSSDLLGQDEQYF. The CDR3 coding sequence is TGCGCCAGCAGCTCGGACCTGCTAGGACAGGACGAGCAGTACTTC.

The V and J genes are TRBV27 and TRBJ2-7; D perhaps matches TRBD1 (5 bases). Trimming shortened V by 5 bases and J by 3 bases, and 11 bases separated the two germline ends. The length of the CDR3 is 13 residues. Germline loops: CDR1 MNHEY, CDR2 SMNVEV (reference sequence). This CDR3 is CASSPRQYYEQYF. As DNA, the CDR3 is TGTGCCAGCAGTCCCCGACAGTACTACGAGCAGTACTTC.

In DNA, the CDR3 is TGTGCCAGCAGCCCCCGGACTAACGGGATCTCTGGGGCCAACGTCCTGACTTTC. It specifies CASSPRTNGISGANVLTF. J is TRBJ2-6 and V is TRBV7-6, with D perhaps TRBD2 (6 bases). The CDR3 loop spans 18 amino acids. V was pared by 5 bases and J by 0 bases, with 17 bases between. Per germline, CDR1 SGHVS and CDR2 FNYEAQ.

The V call is TRBV5-6, the J call TRBJ2-7; TRBD1 matches at 10 bases. J gave up 2 bases and V 6 bases, and 2 bases lay outside the gene matches. This CDR3 contains 13 residues. Per germline, CDR1 SGHDT and CDR2 YYEEEE. The CDR3 bases are TGTGCCAGCATGACAGGGGGCACCTACGAGCAGTACTTC. Protein product: CASMTGGTYEQYF.

V and J are TRBV7-9 and TRBJ2-7; 8 nucleotides agree with TRBD2. J was trimmed by 3 bases and V by 1 base; bases with no gene match: 5. Germline lookup yields CDR1 SEHNR and CDR2 FQNEAQ (reference sequence). This CDR3 comprises 15 residues. Here the CDR3 DNA reads TGTGCCAGCAGCTTAGGGGGACTAGTTATCTACGAGCAGTACTTC. It translates to CASSLGGLVIYEQYF.

This chain joins TRBV7-8 and TRBJ2-7, with TRBD2 matching 10 bases. V dropped 5 bases and J dropped 3; count of bases not matched to a gene: 4. The germline CDR1 and CDR2 sequences are SGHVS and FQNEAQ. The CDR3 totals 14 residues. This CDR3 reads CASSAGLADYEQYF. The CDR3 DNA is TGTGCCAGCAGCGCCGGACTAGCGGACTACGAGCAGTACTTC.

The gene calls are TRBV6-4 and TRBJ2-7, with 10 bases fitting TRBD2. The CDR3 is made up of 15 amino acids. V lost 6 bases, J lost 3 bases, and 8 bases stayed unmatched. Germline V lookup: CDR1 MRHNA, CDR2 SNTAGT. The CDR3 loop is CASRTSGMNLYEQYF. As DNA, the CDR3 is TGTGCCAGCAGAACTAGCGGGATGAACCTCTACGAGCAGTACTTC.

The chain links TRBV7-2 to TRBJ1-6; tentatively, D is TRBD1 (5 bases). This CDR3 is 14 amino acids long. With 5 bases removed from V and 4 bases from J, the gap between germline ends came to 9 bases. Germline CDR1 SGHTA, CDR2 FQGNSA. Here the CDR3 reads CASSPGQYNSPLHF. CDR3 DNA: TGTGCCAGCAGCCCAGGGCAATATAATTCACCCCTCCACTTT.

V and J are TRBV5-6 and TRBJ2-4; TRBD2 agrees at 10 bases. Germline V lookup: CDR1 SGHDT, CDR2 YYEEEE. V trimming: 4 bases; J trimming: 7 bases; junction bases outside the gene matches: 14. CDR3 size: 17 residues. CDR3 residues: CASSPGGSGGEVNIQYF. The CDR3 nucleotides read TGTGCCAGCAGCCCCGGGGGGAGCGGGGGGGAGGTGAACATTCAGTACTTC.

Here the CDR3 DNA reads TGTGCCAGCAGTTCTTTTCGTGGGGGGAGTGATTCACCCCTCCACTTT. Protein sequence: CASSSFRGGSDSPLHF. J is TRBJ1-6 and V is TRBV28, with D perhaps matching TRBD1 (5 bases). CDR3 length: 16 amino acids. The germline V and J ends were trimmed by 4 bases and 8 bases, with 18 bases remaining between them. The germline CDR1 and CDR2 sequences are MDHEN and SYDVKM.

The count of this clone is one. The chain combines TRBV7-8 with TRBJ1-2; 11 positions agree with TRBD1. CDR3 length equals 14 residues. The germline CDR1 and CDR2 sequences are SGHVS and FQNEAQ. J was trimmed by 8 bases and V by 5 bases; bases with no gene match: 7. In DNA, the CDR3 is TGTGCCAGCAGCCAGGACAGGGGGCAAGAAGGCTACACCTTC. It yields the protein CASSQDRGQEGYTF. The full variable domain, with the rest looked up from reference TRBV7-8 and TRBJ1-2, is GAGVSQSPRYKVAKRGQDVALRCDPISGHVSLFWYQQALGQGPEFLTYFQNEAQLDKSGLPSDRFFAERPEGSVSTLKIQRTQQEDSAVYLCASSQDRGQEGYTFGSGTRLTVV.

J is TRBJ2-5 and V is TRBV28; TRBD2 matches 9 bases. V dropped 4 bases and J dropped 3; count of bases not matched to a gene: 6. The CDR3 consists of 15 residues. Germline V gene sequence: CDR1 MDHEN, CDR2 SYDVKM. The CDR3 DNA sequence: TGTGCCAGCAGTTCCCCTAGCGGGGATAAAGAGACCCAGTACTTC. It is translated as CASSSPSGDKETQYF.

This clone occurred a few times. The chain uses TRBV30 and TRBJ1-4; D gene uncertain. The CDR3 consists of 15 residues. Per the germline V gene, CDR1 is GTSNPN and CDR2 is SVGIG (reference sequence). Trimming took 0 bases from V and 6 from J, leaving 14 bases between them. The CDR3 DNA sequence: TGTGCCTGGAGTGTAAACCCCCCGAGCTATGAAAAACTGTTTTTT. Its translation: CAWSVNPPSYEKLFF.

The V and J genes are TRBV30 and TRBJ1-5; D gene unclear. The germline gives CDR1 GTSNPN, CDR2 SVGIG (reference sequence). V lost 0 bases to trimming and J lost 8 bases, with 11 bases between them. CDR3 length: 13 amino acids. In DNA form, the CDR3 reads TGTGCCTGGAGTGTACGCCTCTCAGAGCCCCAGCATTTT. As protein: CAWSVRLSEPQHF.

The genes are TRBV11-2 and TRBJ2-5; D is possibly TRBD1 (5 bases). CDR3 length equals 14 residues. The V gene lost 10 bases and the J gene lost 2 bases, with 17 bases spanning the gap. Looked up from germline, CDR1 is SGHAT and CDR2 is FQNNGV. CDR3 region: CATSVRGIQETQYF. As DNA, the CDR3 is TGTGCCACCTCCGTAAGGGGCATTCAAGAGACCCAGTACTTC. The full variable domain, with the rest looked up from reference TRBV11-2 and TRBJ2-5, is EAGVAQSPRYKIIEKRQSVAFWCNPISGHATLYWYQQILGQGPKLLIQFQNNGVVDDSQLPKDRFSAERLKGVDSTLKIQPAKLEDSAVYLCATSVRGIQETQYFGPGTRLLVL.

The chain has TRBV30 and TRBJ1-1, with 7 bases fitting TRBD1. The CDR3 is 16 amino acids. With V trimmed by 2 bases and J by 8 bases, 17 bases remained unmatched. The germline gives CDR1 GTSNPN, CDR2 SVGIG (reference sequence). The CDR3, as DNA: TGTGCCTGGAGTTTACATCTAGGGACAGACTCATACGAAGCTTTCTTT. This codes for CAWSLHLGTDSYEAFF.

V is TRBV7-2 and J is TRBJ2-3; no definite D call. The germline V gene has CDR1 SGHTA and CDR2 FQGNSA. The CDR3 covers 15 residues. Trimming left V 2 bases short and J 2 bases short, with 11 bases between. The CDR3 spells CASSLRRVPTDTQYF. The CDR3, as DNA: TGTGCCAGCAGCTTACGGAGAGTTCCCACAGATACGCAGTATTTT.

The chain couples TRBV9 to TRBJ2-7, with D perhaps matching TRBD2 (6 bases). Trimming took 3 bases from V and 7 from J, leaving 17 bases between them. This CDR3 spans 14 amino acids. Germline V gene sequence: CDR1 SGDLS, CDR2 YYNGEE. The DNA of the CDR3 is TGTGCCAGCAGCGAGGACCCGGGGGTTGGGGAGCAGTACTTC. Its translation is CASSEDPGVGEQYF.